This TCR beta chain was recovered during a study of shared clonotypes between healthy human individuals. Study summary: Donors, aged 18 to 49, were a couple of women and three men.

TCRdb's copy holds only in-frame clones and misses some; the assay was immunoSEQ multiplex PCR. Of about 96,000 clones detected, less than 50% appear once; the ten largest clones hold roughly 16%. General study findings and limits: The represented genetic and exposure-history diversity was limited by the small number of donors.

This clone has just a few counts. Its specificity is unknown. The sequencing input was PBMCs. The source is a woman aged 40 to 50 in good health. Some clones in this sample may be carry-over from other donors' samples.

The CDR3 sequence: CASSLGGGGEGEQYF. In DNA, the CDR3 is TGTGCCAGCAGCTTGGGAGGTGGGGGAGAGGGAGAGCAGTACTTC. The genes are TRBV5-6 and TRBJ2-7, with D perhaps assigned TRBD1 or TRBD2 (5 bases each). The length of the CDR3 is 15 residues. CDR1 is SGHDT, CDR2 YYEEEE, per germline. Trimming left V 0 bases short and J 7 bases short, with 17 bases between.